What follows are 6 T cell receptor beta chains derived from one specimen sequenced in a study of CD8 T cells in ankylosing spondylitis. A single record per CDR3 protein comes from TCRdb applying MiXCR to the 5' RACE reads. The table has more than 150,000 distinct CDR3 sequences, about 18% seen once; the top ten hold 3.5% to 5%. Sequencing was done on a sample of blood, either unsorted or a sorted T cell fraction (not recorded which). These receptors all come from a male donor between 5 and 29 years old with ankylosing spondylitis or in good health (not recorded which).

This clonotype has ten or more counts. This sequence joins TRBV15 and TRBJ2-5; D possibly corresponds to TRBD2 (5 bases). Trimming took 8 bases from V and 2 from J, leaving 18 bases between them. Germline V lookup: CDR1 LNHNV, CDR2 YYDKDF (reference sequence). This CDR3 has 15 residues. CDR3 bases: TGTGCCACCGCCCCTAAACGTAGGACTCAAGAGACCCAGTACTTC. As protein: CATAPKRRTQETQYF.

Many counts were recorded for this clonotype. The chain is built from TRBV6-1 and TRBJ1-2; D uncertain. The CDR3 has 14 amino acids. From germline, CDR1 is MNHNS and CDR2 SASEGT. Trimming cost V 0 bases and J 4 bases, with 9 bases left between them. CDR3 nucleotides: TGTGCCAGCAGTGAAGCGGGAGGGATCTATGGCTACACCTTC. Its translation: CASSEAGGIYGYTF.

This chain joins TRBV21-1 and TRBJ1-5; the table calls TRBD1, which could not be checked here. TRBV21-1 is classified as a pseudogene. The CDR3 loop spans 14 amino acids. CDR3 bases: TGTGCCAGCAGCAAGACAGGGGGGAATCAGCCCCAGCATTTT. Protein product: CASSKTGGNQPQHF.

This clonotype was picked up many times. J is TRBJ2-2 and V is TRBV12-3 or TRBV12-4, with D maybe TRBD1 (6 bases). This CDR3 has 12 amino acids. The V and J ends lost 7 bases and 6 bases respectively, with 9 bases between them. CDR3 sequence reads: CASTTGPGELFF. The CDR3 nucleotides are TGTGCCAGCACCACAGGGCCCGGGGAGCTGTTTTTT.

This rearrangement joins TRBV11-1 to TRBJ2-2, with 10 bases lining up with TRBD2. Trimming removed 5 bases from V and 8 bases from J; junction bases left unmatched: 8. The V gene's germline CDR1 is SGHAT and CDR2 FQDESV (reference sequence). The CDR3 length is 15 residues. CDR3 nucleotides: TGTGCCAGCAGCCCTGCTAGCGGGAGCCGGGGGGAGCTGTTTTTT. This translates into CASSPASGSRGELFF.

This clonotype was seen at least ten times. The genes are TRBV20-1 and TRBJ1-1; D gene unclear. The CDR3 contains 15 residues. Germline V lookup: CDR1 DFQATT, CDR2 SNEGSKA (reference sequence). Trimming removed 3 bases from V and 1 base from J, with 15 bases in between. The CDR3 coding sequence is TGCAGTGCTAGCCCCTTGACGGCTTCGAACACTGAAGCTTTCTTT. It is translated as CSASPLTASNTEAFF.